These 14 T cell receptor beta chains were all obtained from the same sample, sequenced in a study of blood T cell repertoires in COVID-19. Clones were read by immunoSEQ multiplex PCR, and TCRdb kept only the in-frame ones, dropping some. The sample consists of 150,000 to 180,000 clones, over 60% of them appearing once. The sample consisted of peripheral blood. Receptor source: a man at least 80 years old with acute or convalescent COVID-19.

Here the CDR3 reads CASRGTGANTGELFF. In DNA, the CDR3 is TGTGCCAGTAGGGGGACAGGAGCGAACACCGGGGAGCTGTTTTTT. The rearrangement joins TRBV19 to TRBJ2-2; 8 nucleotides align to TRBD1. CDR1 is LNHDA and CDR2 is SQIVND in the germline V gene (reference sequence). This CDR3 has 15 amino acids. The junction had 3 bases not matched to a gene; V was cut back by 6 bases and J by 0 bases.

The chain recombines TRBV28 with TRBJ1-2; D is uncertain. The CDR3 totals 14 residues. Looked up from germline, CDR1 is MDHEN and CDR2 is SYDVKM. The ends were cut back, 5 bases at V and 3 bases at J, with 13 bases in the middle. DNA for the CDR3: TGTGCCAGCAGTCCGACTTCCCAATACTATGGCTACACCTTC. Amino acid sequence: CASSPTSQYYGYTF.

V is TRBV6-2 or TRBV6-3 and J is TRBJ2-6; 8 positions agree with TRBD2. V gave up 6 bases and J gave up 1 base; unmatched junction bases: 5. The germline gives CDR1 MNHEY, CDR2 SVGEGT. This CDR3 is 16 amino acids long. The CDR3 DNA sequence: TGTGCCAGCAGCTCTAGCGGGTGGTCTGGGGCCAACGTCCTGACTTTC. This codes for CASSSSGWSGANVLTF.

The rearrangement uses TRBV6-5 and TRBJ1-6; D remains unclear. Trimming left V 8 bases short and J 4 bases short, with 9 bases between. The CDR3 covers 13 residues. Germline V lookup: CDR1 MNHEY, CDR2 SVGAGI. The CDR3 protein is CASSMSYNSPLHF. The DNA of the CDR3 is TGTGCCAGCTCCATGAGTTATAATTCACCCCTCCACTTT.

In this sample, this clone turned up once. The chain carries TRBV6-6 and TRBJ1-5, with 9 bases that match TRBD1. Germline-derived CDR1 and CDR2 are MNHNY and SVGAGI (reference sequence). With 5 bases clipped from V and 4 bases from J, the junction kept 18 bases outside the gene matches. The CDR3 runs 19 residues. The DNA for the CDR3 is TGTGCCAGCAGTCCCTATCACCAGGGGACAGGGAAAGGAAATCAGCCCCAGCATTTT. The encoded protein is CASSPYHQGTGKGNQPQHF.

The chain couples TRBV3-1 (or the pseudogene TRBV3-2) to TRBJ2-5; a weak D match, TRBD1 (6 bases). The CDR3 has 16 amino acids. V lost 1 base to trimming and J lost 1 base, with 13 bases between them. Germline values: CDR1 LGHDT, CDR2 YNNKEL (reference sequence). The CDR3 spells CASSQAVAGAQETQYF. CDR3 bases: TGTGCCAGCAGCCAAGCCGTGGCAGGGGCCCAAGAGACCCAGTACTTC.

The chain is built from TRBV6-1 and TRBJ1-2; 11 positions agree with TRBD1. After removal of 4 bases from V and 5 bases from J, the junction contained 9 bases not matched to a gene. Germline assignment: CDR1 MNHNS and CDR2 SASEGT. The CDR3 runs to 16 residues. The CDR3 DNA follows: TGTGCCAGCAGTGCTCAAGGACAGGGGGCGAGGTATGGCTACACCTTC. Encoded protein: CASSAQGQGARYGYTF.

This chain joins TRBV29-1 and TRBJ2-6; 11 nucleotides line up with TRBD2. CDR1 is SQVTM and CDR2 is ANQGSEA in the germline V gene. V trimming: 2 bases; J trimming: 0 bases; junction bases outside the gene matches: 6. This CDR3 spans 18 amino acids. CDR3 residues: CSVELAGGPSSGANVLTF. The CDR3 nucleotides read TGCAGCGTTGAACTAGCGGGGGGACCTAGCTCTGGGGCCAACGTCCTGACTTTC.

The CDR3 here is CASSADVGGAGELFF. For the CDR3, the DNA is TGTGCCAGTAGTGCCGACGTGGGGGGTGCCGGGGAGCTGTTTTTT. This chain uses TRBV19 with TRBJ2-2; a weak D match, TRBD2 (6 bases). Germline V gene data show CDR1 as LNHDA and CDR2 as SQIVND (reference sequence). This CDR3 region has 15 residues. Trimming took off 5 bases at V and 6 bases at J, with 16 bases between the two ends.

The rearrangement joins TRBV7-6 to TRBJ2-7, with D possibly being TRBD2 (6 bases). Trimming stripped 2 bases from V and 1 base from J, with 12 bases between. This CDR3 contains 15 residues. CDR1 is SGHVS and CDR2 is FNYEAQ in the germline V gene. CDR3 amino acids: CASSLRGGTSYEQYF. CDR3 nucleotide sequence: TGTGCCAGCAGCTTAAGGGGCGGGACGTCCTACGAGCAGTACTTC.

This sequence joins TRBV19 and TRBJ1-2, with 8 bases aligning to TRBD1. This CDR3 is 15 amino acids long. Germline CDR1 is LNHDA and CDR2 is SQIVND (reference sequence). V lost 6 bases to trimming and J lost 8 bases; unmatched junction nucleotides: 14. The CDR3 nucleotides read TGTGCCAGTAGGAACACCGGACAGGGAGCGTCGGGCTACACCTTC. It encodes CASRNTGQGASGYTF.

This CDR3 is CASSRTTSGNNEQFF. The CDR3 nucleotides read TGTGCCAGCAGTCGAACGACTAGCGGGAACAATGAGCAGTTCTTC. The chain recombines TRBV27 with TRBJ2-1, with 11 bases identical to TRBD2. CDR1 is MNHEY, CDR2 SMNVEV, per germline (reference sequence). With 5 bases clipped from V and 5 bases from J, the junction kept 5 bases outside the gene matches. The CDR3 is 15 amino acids.

This clone occurred a few times. The chain couples TRBV7-3 to TRBJ1-5; no firm D call. Germline V lookup: CDR1 SGHTA, CDR2 FQGTGA. This CDR3 contains 13 residues. Trimming removed 0 bases at V and 3 bases at J, with 3 bases between. CDR3 DNA: TGTGCCAGCAGCTTAACCATCAATCAGCCCCAGCATTTT. This codes for CASSLTINQPQHF.

The chain joins TRBV3-1 (or the pseudogene TRBV3-2) to TRBJ2-2; TRBD2 is a possible D gene (5 bases). CDR3 length equals 15 residues. Trimming took off 4 bases at V and 6 bases at J, with 15 bases between the two ends. Germline V gives CDR1 LGHDT, CDR2 YNNKEL (reference sequence). The CDR3 DNA sequence: TGTGCCAGCAGCCCCGTCGAGGGATTCGCCGGGGAGCTGTTTTTT. This gives the protein CASSPVEGFAGELFF.